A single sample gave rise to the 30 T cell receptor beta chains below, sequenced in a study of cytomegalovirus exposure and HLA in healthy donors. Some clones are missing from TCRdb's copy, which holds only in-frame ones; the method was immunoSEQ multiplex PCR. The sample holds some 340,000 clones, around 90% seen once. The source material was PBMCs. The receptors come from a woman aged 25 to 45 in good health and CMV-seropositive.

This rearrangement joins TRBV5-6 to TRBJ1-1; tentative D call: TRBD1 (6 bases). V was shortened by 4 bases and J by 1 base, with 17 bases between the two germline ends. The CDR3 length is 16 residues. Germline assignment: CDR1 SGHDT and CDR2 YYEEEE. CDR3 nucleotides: TGTGCCAGCAGCGAATTTCCCGGACAGACGAACACTGAAGCTTTCTTT. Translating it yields CASSEFPGQTNTEAFF. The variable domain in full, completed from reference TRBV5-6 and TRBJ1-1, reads DAGVTQSPTHLIKTRGQQVTLRCSPKSGHDTVSWYQQALGQGPQFIFQYYEEEERQRGNFPDRFSGHQFPNYSSELNVNALLLGDSALYLCASSEFPGQTNTEAFFGQGTRLTVV.

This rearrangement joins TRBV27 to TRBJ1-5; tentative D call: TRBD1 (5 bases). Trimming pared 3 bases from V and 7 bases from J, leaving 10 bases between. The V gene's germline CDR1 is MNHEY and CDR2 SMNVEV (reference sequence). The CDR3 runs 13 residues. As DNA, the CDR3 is TGTGCCAGCAGTTTCTCAGGGCCCCAGCCCCAGCATTTT. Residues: CASSFSGPQPQHF.

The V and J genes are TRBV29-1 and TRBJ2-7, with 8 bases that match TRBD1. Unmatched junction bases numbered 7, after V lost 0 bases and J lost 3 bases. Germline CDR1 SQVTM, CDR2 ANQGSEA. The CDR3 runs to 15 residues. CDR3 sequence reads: CSVEDPRTGFYEQYF. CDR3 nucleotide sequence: TGCAGCGTTGAAGATCCACGGACAGGGTTCTACGAGCAGTACTTC.

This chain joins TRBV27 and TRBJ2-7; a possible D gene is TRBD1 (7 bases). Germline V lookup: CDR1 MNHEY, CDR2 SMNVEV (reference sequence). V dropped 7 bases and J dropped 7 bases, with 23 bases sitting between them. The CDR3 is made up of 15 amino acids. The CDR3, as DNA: TGTGCCAGCACCCCCGGAGGAGGGGGCCTAAGGGAGCAGTACTTC. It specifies CASTPGGGGLREQYF.

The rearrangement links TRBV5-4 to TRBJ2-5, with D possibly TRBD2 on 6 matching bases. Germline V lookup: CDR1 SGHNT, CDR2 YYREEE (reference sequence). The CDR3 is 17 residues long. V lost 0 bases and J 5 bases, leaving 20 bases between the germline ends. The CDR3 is CASSLDTDYLVFETQYF. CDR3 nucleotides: TGTGCCAGCAGCTTGGATACGGACTATCTCGTTTTTGAGACCCAGTACTTC.

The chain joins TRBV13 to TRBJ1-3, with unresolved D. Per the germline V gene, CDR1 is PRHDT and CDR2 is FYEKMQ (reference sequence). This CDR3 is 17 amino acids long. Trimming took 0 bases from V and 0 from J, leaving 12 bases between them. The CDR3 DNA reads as TGTGCCAGCAGCTTAGGGACGACCTCTTACTCTGGAAACACCATATATTTT. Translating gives CASSLGTTSYSGNTIYF.

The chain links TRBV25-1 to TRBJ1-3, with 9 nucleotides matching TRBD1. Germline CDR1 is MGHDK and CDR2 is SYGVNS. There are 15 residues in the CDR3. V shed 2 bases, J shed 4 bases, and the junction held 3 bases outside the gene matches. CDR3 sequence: CASSEGTGTGNTIYF. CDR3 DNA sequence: TGTGCCAGCAGTGAAGGGACAGGGACAGGAAACACCATATATTTT.

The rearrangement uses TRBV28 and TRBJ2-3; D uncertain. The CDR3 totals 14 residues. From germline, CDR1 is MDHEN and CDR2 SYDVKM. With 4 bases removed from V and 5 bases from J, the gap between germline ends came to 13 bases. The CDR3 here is CASSYPPGEDTQYF. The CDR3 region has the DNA TGTGCCAGCAGTTACCCACCTGGAGAAGATACGCAGTATTTT.

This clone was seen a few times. The DNA of the CDR3 is TGTGCCAGCAGCCCGCATACCGGGACAGGGAGATACGAGCAGTACTTC. Translating it yields CASSPHTGTGRYEQYF. This chain links TRBV4-2 with TRBJ2-7; 9 nucleotides match TRBD1. The V and J ends lost 4 bases and 4 bases, in that order; junction bases with no gene match: 11. CDR3 length equals 16 residues. Germline V lookup: CDR1 LGHNA, CDR2 YNFKEQ.

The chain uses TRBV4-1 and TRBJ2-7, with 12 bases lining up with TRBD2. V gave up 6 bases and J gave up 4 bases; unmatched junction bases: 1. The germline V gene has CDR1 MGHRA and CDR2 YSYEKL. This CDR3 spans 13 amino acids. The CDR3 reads CASRGTSGYEQYF. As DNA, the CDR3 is TGCGCCAGCAGGGGGACTAGCGGGTACGAGCAGTACTTC.

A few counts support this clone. The CDR3 protein is CAWRAFILGTNEKLFF. The CDR3 DNA reads TGTGCCTGGAGGGCCTTCATCTTGGGAACTAATGAAAAACTGTTTTTT. The chain couples TRBV30 to TRBJ1-4; no clear D. CDR3 length: 16 amino acids. Trimming stripped 3 bases from V and 1 base from J, with 15 bases between. Germline V gene lookup returns CDR1 GTSNPN and CDR2 SVGIG (reference sequence).

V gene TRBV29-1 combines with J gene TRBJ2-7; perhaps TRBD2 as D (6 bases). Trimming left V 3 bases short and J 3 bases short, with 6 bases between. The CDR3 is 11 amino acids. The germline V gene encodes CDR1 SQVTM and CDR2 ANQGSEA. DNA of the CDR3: TGCAGCGTTGACGGGGGCTACGAGCAGTACTTC. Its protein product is CSVDGGYEQYF.

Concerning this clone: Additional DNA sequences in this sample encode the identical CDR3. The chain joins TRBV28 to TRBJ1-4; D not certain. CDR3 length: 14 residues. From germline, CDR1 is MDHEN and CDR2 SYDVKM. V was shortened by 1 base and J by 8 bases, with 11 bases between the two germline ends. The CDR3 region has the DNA TGTGCCAGCAGTTTATTGGGTGCAGGCGAAAAACTGTTTTTT. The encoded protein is CASSLLGAGEKLFF.

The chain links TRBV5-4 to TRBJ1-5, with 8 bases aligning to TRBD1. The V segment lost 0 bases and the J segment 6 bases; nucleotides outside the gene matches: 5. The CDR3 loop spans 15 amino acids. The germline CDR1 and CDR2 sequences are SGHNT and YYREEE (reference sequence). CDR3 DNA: TGTGCCAGCAGCTTGGGAGGGACAGGTGGTCAGCCCCAGCATTTT. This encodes CASSLGGTGGQPQHF.

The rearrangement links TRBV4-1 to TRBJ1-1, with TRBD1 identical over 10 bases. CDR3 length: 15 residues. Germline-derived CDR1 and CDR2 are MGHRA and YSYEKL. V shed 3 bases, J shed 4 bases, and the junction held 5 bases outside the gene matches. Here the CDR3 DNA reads TGCGCCAGCAGCCAGGGGGACAGGGGTGTCACTGAAGCTTTCTTT. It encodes CASSQGDRGVTEAFF.

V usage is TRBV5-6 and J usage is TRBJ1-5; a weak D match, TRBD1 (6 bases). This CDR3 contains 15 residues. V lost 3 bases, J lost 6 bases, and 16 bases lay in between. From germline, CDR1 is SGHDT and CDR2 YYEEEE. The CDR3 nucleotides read TGTGCCAGCAGCTCCGCGGGGGCAAATCGTCAGCCCCAGCATTTT. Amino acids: CASSSAGANRQPQHF.

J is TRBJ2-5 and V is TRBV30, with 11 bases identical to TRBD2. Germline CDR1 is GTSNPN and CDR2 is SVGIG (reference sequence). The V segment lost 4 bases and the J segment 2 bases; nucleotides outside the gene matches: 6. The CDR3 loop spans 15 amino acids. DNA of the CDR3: TGTGCCTGGACTCTAGCGGGGGGCCAACAAGAGACCCAGTACTTC. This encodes CAWTLAGGQQETQYF.

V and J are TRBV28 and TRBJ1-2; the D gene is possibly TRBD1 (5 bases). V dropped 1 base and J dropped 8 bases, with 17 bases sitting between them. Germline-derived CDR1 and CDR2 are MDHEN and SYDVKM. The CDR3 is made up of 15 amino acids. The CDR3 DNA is TGTGCCAGCAGTTTATCTCCCGGGACTATGGGAGGCTACACCTTC. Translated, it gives CASSLSPGTMGGYTF.

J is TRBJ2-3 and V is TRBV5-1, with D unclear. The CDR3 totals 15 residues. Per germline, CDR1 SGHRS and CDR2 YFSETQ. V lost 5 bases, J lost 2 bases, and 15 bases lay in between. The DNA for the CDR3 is TGCGCCAGCAGAAGGGCCTCCTCGAACACAGATACGCAGTATTTT. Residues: CASRRASSNTDTQYF.

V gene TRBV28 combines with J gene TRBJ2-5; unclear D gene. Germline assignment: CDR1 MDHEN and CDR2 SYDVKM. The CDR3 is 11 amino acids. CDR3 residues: CAHEEKETQYF. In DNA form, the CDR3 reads TGTGCTCACGAGGAGAAAGAGACCCAGTACTTC.

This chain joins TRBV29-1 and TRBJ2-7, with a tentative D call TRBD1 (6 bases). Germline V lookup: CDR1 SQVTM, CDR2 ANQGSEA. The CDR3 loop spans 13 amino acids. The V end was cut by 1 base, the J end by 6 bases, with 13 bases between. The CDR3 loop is CSVEVGHFAEQYF. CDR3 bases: TGCAGCGTTGAAGTGGGACACTTCGCCGAGCAGTACTTC.

The CDR3 region is CASSDIIDTQYF. The CDR3 DNA follows: TGTGCCAGCAGTGATATCATAGATACGCAGTATTTT. The rearrangement links TRBV25-1 to TRBJ2-3; D unresolved. Germline V gene sequence: CDR1 MGHDK, CDR2 SYGVNS. The ends were cut back, 3 bases at V and 5 bases at J, with 6 bases in the middle. This CDR3 has 12 amino acids.

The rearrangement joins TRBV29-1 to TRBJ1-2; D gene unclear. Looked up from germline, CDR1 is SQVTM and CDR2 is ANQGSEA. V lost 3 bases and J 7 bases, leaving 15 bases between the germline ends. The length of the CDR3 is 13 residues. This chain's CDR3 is CSVEIRRAAGYTF. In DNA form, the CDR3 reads TGCAGCGTTGAGATTAGACGAGCGGCTGGCTACACCTTC. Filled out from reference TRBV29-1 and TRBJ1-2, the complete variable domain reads SAVISQKPSRDICQRGTSLTIQCQVDSQVTMMFWYRQQPGQSLTLIATANQGSEATYESGFVIDKFPISRPNLTFSTLTVSNMSPEDSSIYLCSVEIRRAAGYTFGSGTRLTVV.

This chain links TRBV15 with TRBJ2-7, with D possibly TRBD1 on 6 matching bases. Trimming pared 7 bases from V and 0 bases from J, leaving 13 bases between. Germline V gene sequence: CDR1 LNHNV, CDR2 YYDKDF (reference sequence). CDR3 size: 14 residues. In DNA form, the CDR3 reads TGTGCCACCATTACAGGGCGAAGCTCCTACGAGCAGTACTTC. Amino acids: CATITGRSSYEQYF.

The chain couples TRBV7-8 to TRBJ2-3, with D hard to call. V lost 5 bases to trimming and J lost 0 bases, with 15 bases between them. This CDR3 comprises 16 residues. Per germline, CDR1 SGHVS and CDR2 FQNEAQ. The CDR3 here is CASSARGVGSTDTQYF. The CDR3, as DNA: TGTGCCAGCAGCGCTCGCGGTGTCGGGAGCACAGATACGCAGTATTTT.

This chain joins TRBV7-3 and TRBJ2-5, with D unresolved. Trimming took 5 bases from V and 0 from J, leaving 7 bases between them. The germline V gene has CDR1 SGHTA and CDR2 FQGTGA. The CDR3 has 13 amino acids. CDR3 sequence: CASSIQDQETQYF. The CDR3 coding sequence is TGTGCCAGCAGCATCCAGGACCAAGAGACCCAGTACTTC.

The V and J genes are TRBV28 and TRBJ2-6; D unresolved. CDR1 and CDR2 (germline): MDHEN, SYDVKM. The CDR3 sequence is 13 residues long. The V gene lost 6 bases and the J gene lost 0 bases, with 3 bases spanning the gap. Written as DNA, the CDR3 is TGTGCCAGCAGACTCTCTGGGGCCAACGTCCTGACTTTC. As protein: CASRLSGANVLTF.

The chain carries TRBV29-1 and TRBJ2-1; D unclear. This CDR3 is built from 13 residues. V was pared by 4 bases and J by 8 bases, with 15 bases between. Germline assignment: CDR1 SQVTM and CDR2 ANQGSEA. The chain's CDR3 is CSVGGLKVDEQFF. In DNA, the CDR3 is TGCAGCGTTGGGGGATTGAAAGTCGATGAGCAGTTCTTC.

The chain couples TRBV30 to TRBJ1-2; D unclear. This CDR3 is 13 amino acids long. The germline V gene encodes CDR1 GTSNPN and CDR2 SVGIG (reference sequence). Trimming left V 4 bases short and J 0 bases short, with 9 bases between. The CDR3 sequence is CAWTEVPNYGYTF. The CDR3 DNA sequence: TGTGCCTGGACAGAGGTTCCTAACTATGGCTACACCTTC.

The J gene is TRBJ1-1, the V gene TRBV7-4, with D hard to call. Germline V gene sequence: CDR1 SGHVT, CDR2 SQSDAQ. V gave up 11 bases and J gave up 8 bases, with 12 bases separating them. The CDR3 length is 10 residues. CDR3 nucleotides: TGTGCCGGTTTCCGGGGAGAAGCTTTCTTT. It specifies CAGFRGEAFF.